This T cell receptor (beta chain) was sequenced in a study of T cell changes during pregnancy in multiple sclerosis. This clone was counted only a few times. Assay: immunoSEQ multiplex PCR; the TCRdb copy retains only in-frame clones and omits some. Here the sample spans about 71,000 clones, over 85% being singletons. The clonotype originates from a female donor with multiple sclerosis, enrolled in a pregnancy study. The material sequenced was peripheral blood, taken in the third trimester of pregnancy.

The CDR3 DNA follows: TGTGCCAGCAGCCAAGTGACTAGCCCCAATGAGCAGTTCTTC. Protein: CASSQVTSPNEQFF. The genes are TRBV4-2 and TRBJ2-1, with 7 positions matching TRBD2. CDR1 is LGHNA, CDR2 YNFKEQ, per germline. CDR3 length: 14 residues. V shed 1 base, J shed 6 bases, and the junction held 3 bases outside the gene matches.